One sample yielded the 27 T cell receptor beta chains listed below, sequenced in a study of early T cells in non-severe SARS-CoV-2 infection. Using its own MiXCR run on the 5' RACE reads, TCRdb lists one record per CDR3 protein. Among about 70,000 distinct CDR3 sequences listed, roughly 4.5% were seen once. Sequencing used whole blood, obtained at baseline. All receptors derive from an adult who was a healthcare worker with PCR-confirmed SARS-CoV-2 infection or an uninfected control (not recorded which). The donor label of this sample is uncertain.

The CDR3 DNA is TGTGCCAGCAGCTTTGGGACTAGCACAGATACGCAGTATTTT. Its translation is CASSFGTSTDTQYF. The chain uses TRBV5-4 and TRBJ2-3, with D possibly matching TRBD2 (6 bases). Per the germline V gene, CDR1 is SGHNT and CDR2 is YYREEE (reference sequence). The CDR3 sequence is 14 residues long. V was shortened by 2 bases and J by 0 bases, with 7 bases between the two germline ends. The variable domain in full, with the rest retrieved from reference TRBV5-4 and TRBJ2-3, is ETGVTQSPTHLIKTRGQQVTLRCSSQSGHNTVSWYQQALGQGPQFIFQYYREEENGRGNFPPRFSGLQFPNYSSELNVNALELDDSALYLCASSFGTSTDTQYFGPGTRLTVL.

This clonotype was seen more than once but under ten times. The J gene is TRBJ2-2, the V gene TRBV12-5; D not certain. The V end lost 0 bases, the J end lost 1 base, and 15 bases lay between the germline ends. Per germline, CDR1 LGHNT and CDR2 FRNRAP. The CDR3 has 18 amino acids. CDR3 loop: CASGLVLTTTLNTGELFF. In nucleotides, the CDR3 is TGTGCTAGTGGTTTGGTACTAACGACCACACTGAACACCGGGGAGCTGTTTTTT.

This clonotype was counted only a few times. The genes are TRBV20-1 and TRBJ1-1; maybe TRBD1 (5 bases). In germline, CDR1 is DFQATT, CDR2 SNEGSKA (reference sequence). The CDR3 runs 13 residues. With 0 bases removed from V and 4 bases from J, the gap between germline ends came to 9 bases. The CDR3 loop reads CSARDGGGTEAFF. The CDR3 coding sequence is TGCAGTGCTAGAGATGGCGGGGGCACTGAAGCTTTCTTT.

This clonotype was detected a few times. V gene TRBV7-3 combines with J gene TRBJ2-2; no definite D call. In germline, CDR1 is SGHTA, CDR2 FQGTGA. CDR3 length: 16 residues. V lost 5 bases and J lost 0, with 13 bases in between. CDR3 bases: TGTGCCAGCAGCACCACCCGGGCCTCGAACACCGGGGAGCTGTTTTTT. It translates to CASSTTRASNTGELFF. The full variable domain, rest sourced from reference TRBV7-3 and TRBJ2-2, is GAGVSQTPSNKVTEKGKYVELRCDPISGHTALYWYRQSLGQGPEFLIYFQGTGAADDSGLPNDRFFAVRPEGSVSTLKIQRTERGDSAVYLCASSTTRASNTGELFFGEGSRLTVL.

Many counts were recorded for this clonotype. V and J are TRBV6-5 and TRBJ2-4; 7 bases line up with TRBD1. Germline V gene sequence: CDR1 MNHEY, CDR2 SVGAGI. The CDR3 covers 17 residues. V was clipped by 8 bases and J by 0 bases; unmatched bases: 13. CDR3 region: CASHPTGDPKAKNIQYF. CDR3 DNA: TGTGCCAGCCATCCAACAGGGGACCCGAAAGCCAAAAACATTCAGTACTTC.

The chain links TRBV5-4 to TRBJ2-7; D ambiguous. The V end lost 4 bases, the J end lost 1 base, and 15 bases lay between the germline ends. This CDR3 is 15 amino acids long. Germline V CDR1 and CDR2: SGHNT, YYREEE (reference sequence). The CDR3 region is CASSLVLGWSYEQYF. The DNA for the CDR3 is TGTGCCAGCAGCCTTGTCCTGGGTTGGTCCTACGAGCAGTACTTC.

This clonotype has at least ten counts. The V call is TRBV12-3 or TRBV12-4, the J call TRBJ1-2, with unresolved D. The CDR3 has 12 amino acids. With 5 bases removed from V and 5 bases from J, the gap between germline ends came to 9 bases. The CDR3 region is CASSQPPYGYTF. In nucleotides, the CDR3 is TGTGCCAGCAGTCAGCCTCCTTATGGCTACACCTTC.

This clonotype was picked up many times. V and J are TRBV29-1 and TRBJ2-7; either TRBD1 or TRBD2 may fit D (5 bases each). Looked up from germline, CDR1 is SQVTM and CDR2 is ANQGSEA. V shed 8 bases and J shed 5 bases, with 16 bases lying between them. This CDR3 has 12 amino acids. Written as DNA, the CDR3 is TGCAGCTCCCGGGACGGTGGGGACGAGCAGTACTTC. This sequence encodes CSSRDGGDEQYF.

This clonotype came up many times. The chain employs TRBV11-2 and TRBJ2-7; 7 positions match TRBD1. There are 14 residues in the CDR3. The V gene end was trimmed by 6 bases and the J gene end by 3 bases; junction bases not matched to a gene: 8. The germline V gene encodes CDR1 SGHAT and CDR2 FQNNGV. The CDR3 sequence: CASRFRGYDYEQYF. The CDR3 bases are TGTGCCAGCAGGTTCAGGGGGTACGACTACGAGCAGTACTTC.

This clonotype was detected many times. The J gene is TRBJ2-6, the V gene TRBV21-1; the D call TRBD2 from the table was never checked on the DNA. TRBV21-1 is labeled a pseudogene. This CDR3 comprises 15 residues. The CDR3 region has the DNA TGTGCCAGCAACCCGAGACTCTCTGGGGCCAACGTCCTGACTTTC. Translated, it gives CASNPRLSGANVLTF.

This clonotype appeared many times. This chain joins TRBV7-3 and TRBJ2-2; D not resolved. The CDR3 sequence is 14 residues long. Germline V lookup: CDR1 SGHTA, CDR2 FQGTGA. V was shortened by 6 bases and J by 7 bases, with 15 bases between the two germline ends. The CDR3 nucleotides read TGTGCCAGCAGTCAAACGGTGGCTAGCGGGGAGCTGTTTTTT. Encoded protein: CASSQTVASGELFF. Supplemented by reference TRBV7-3 and TRBJ2-2, the full variable domain reads GAGVSQTPSNKVTEKGKYVELRCDPISGHTALYWYRQSLGQGPEFLIYFQGTGAADDSGLPNDRFFAVRPEGSVSTLKIQRTERGDSAVYLCASSQTVASGELFFGEGSRLTVL.

This clonotype was counted at least ten times. The V call is TRBV28, the J call TRBJ1-2; D is possibly TRBD1 (5 bases). Trimming removed 5 bases at V and 3 bases at J, with 16 bases between. The germline V gene encodes CDR1 MDHEN and CDR2 SYDVKM. This CDR3 has 15 amino acids. DNA for the CDR3: TGTGCCAGCAGTCCCCTGGCAGGGCTCCACTATGGCTACACCTTC. Its translation is CASSPLAGLHYGYTF.

The V gene is TRBV20-1, the J gene TRBJ1-1; possible D gene TRBD1, 6 bases. V was pared by 6 bases and J by 11 bases, with 13 bases between. CDR1 and CDR2 from the germline V gene are DFQATT and SNEGSKA (reference sequence). The CDR3 is 10 amino acids. The CDR3 is CSAADRQAFF. CDR3 in DNA: TGCAGTGCCGCAGACAGGCAGGCTTTCTTT.

This clonotype was seen only a few times. The CDR3, as DNA: TGTGCCAGCAGCCAACTAGCGGGGGCGTTCAGGGGCTACAATGAGCAGTTCTTC. It is translated as CASSQLAGAFRGYNEQFF. The chain uses TRBV14 and TRBJ2-1; 10 bases are a match to TRBD2. Germline loops: CDR1 SGHDN, CDR2 FVKESK. CDR3 size: 18 residues. After removal of 2 bases from V and 3 bases from J, the junction contained 10 bases not matched to a gene.

This clonotype was detected many times. The V gene is TRBV7-2, the J gene TRBJ1-5, with 8 nucleotides matching TRBD1. The V segment lost 5 bases and the J segment 7 bases; nucleotides outside the gene matches: 10. Germline loops: CDR1 SGHTA, CDR2 FQGNSA. The length of the CDR3 is 15 residues. CDR3 protein: CASSARTGTGQPQHF. The CDR3 region has the DNA TGTGCCAGCAGCGCTAGGACAGGGACGGGGCAGCCCCAGCATTTT.

This clonotype was recorded many times. This chain connects TRBV6-1 to TRBJ1-5; weak D call: TRBD1 (5 bases). V lost 6 bases, J lost 0 bases, and 9 bases lay in between. Germline-derived CDR1 and CDR2 are MNHNS and SASEGT. The CDR3 is 14 residues long. The CDR3 reads CASSQGYSNQPQHF. CDR3 sequence (DNA): TGTGCCAGCAGCCAGGGTTATAGCAATCAGCCCCAGCATTTT.

The chain joins TRBV19 to TRBJ1-5; possibly TRBD1 for D (5 bases). V shed 3 bases and J shed 6 bases, with 12 bases lying between them. Germline CDR1 LNHDA, CDR2 SQIVND (reference sequence). The CDR3 consists of 14 residues. CDR3 residues: CASSIVLGTQPQHF. The CDR3 DNA reads as TGTGCCAGTAGTATTGTTTTGGGGACTCAGCCCCAGCATTTT.

This chain uses TRBV5-5 with TRBJ1-1; no clear D. Germline V gene lookup returns CDR1 SGHKS and CDR2 YYEKEE (reference sequence). The CDR3 sequence is 15 residues long. Trimming removed 4 bases from V and 5 bases from J, with 18 bases in between. CDR3: CASSLNDRRGTEAFF. The DNA of the CDR3 is TGTGCCAGCAGCCTAAACGACCGTCGTGGAACTGAAGCTTTCTTT.

This rearrangement joins TRBV27 to TRBJ2-3; D is unclear. V was clipped by 4 bases and J by 10 bases, with 18 bases between them. Germline V gives CDR1 MNHEY, CDR2 SMNVEV (reference sequence). The CDR3 covers 14 residues. CDR3 nucleotide sequence: TGTGCCAGCAGTTCCAGTCAACCCGGTGCAGCGCAGTATTTT. Translation gives CASSSSQPGAAQYF.

This clonotype came up many times. The chain joins TRBV10-3 to TRBJ2-3, with a possible D match to TRBD2 (6 bases). V was trimmed by 4 bases and J by 1 base, leaving 12 bases between them. Germline V lookup: CDR1 ENHRY, CDR2 SYGVKD. This CDR3 has 15 amino acids. The CDR3 spells CAISAAGGGTDTQYF. The CDR3 DNA follows: TGTGCCATCAGTGCCGCTGGAGGGGGCACAGATACGCAGTATTTT.

Only a few counts were recorded for this clonotype. The V call is TRBV9, the J call TRBJ1-2; a weak D match, TRBD1 (5 bases). The CDR3 is 16 amino acids. Germline CDR1 is SGDLS and CDR2 is YYNGEE. Trimming took 0 bases from V and 5 from J, leaving 17 bases between them. CDR3 sequence reads: CASSVDPTGGRYGYTF. In DNA form, the CDR3 reads TGTGCCAGCAGCGTAGATCCGACGGGGGGAAGGTATGGCTACACCTTC.

This clonotype was picked up many times. This chain connects TRBV6-5 to TRBJ2-3, with TRBD2 matching over 9 bases. Trimming at V came to 2 bases and at J to 4 bases, leaving 7 bases not matched to a gene. The CDR3 runs to 16 residues. The germline V gene has CDR1 MNHEY and CDR2 SVGAGI. In nucleotides, the CDR3 is TGTGCCAGCAGTTACAGGGGTAGCGGGGGAGCAGATACGCAGTATTTT. Translating gives CASSYRGSGGADTQYF.

V and J are TRBV6-5 and TRBJ1-6; the D gene is possibly TRBD1 (6 bases). Germline values: CDR1 MNHEY, CDR2 SVGAGI. The CDR3 is made up of 15 amino acids. V was cut by 5 bases and J by 10 bases, with 18 bases left in between. The DNA of the CDR3 is TGTGCCAGCAGTCAGATCAAGGGGGGCGAGTCACCCCTCCACTTT. This translates into CASSQIKGGESPLHF.

This clonotype has a handful of counts. The J gene is TRBJ2-7, the V gene TRBV11-2, with TRBD2 matching over 10 bases. CDR1 and CDR2 (germline): SGHAT, FQNNGV. V lost 6 bases, J lost 3 bases, and 2 bases stayed unmatched. This CDR3 is 13 amino acids long. For the CDR3, the DNA is TGTGCCAGCAGAGGACTAGCGGACTACGAGCAGTACTTC. This encodes CASRGLADYEQYF.

This clonotype was found many times. The chain couples TRBV5-5 to TRBJ1-1, with 9 nucleotides matching TRBD1. Per the germline V gene, CDR1 is SGHKS and CDR2 is YYEKEE (reference sequence). This CDR3 spans 15 amino acids. V was clipped by 2 bases and J by 4 bases; unmatched bases: 6. CDR3 DNA: TGTGCCAGCAGCTTTAGGGACAGGGAGGGCACTGAAGCTTTCTTT. It translates to CASSFRDREGTEAFF.

At least ten counts were recorded for this clonotype. V usage is TRBV2 and J usage is TRBJ2-3, with 9 bases that match TRBD2. Germline V gives CDR1 SNHLY, CDR2 FYNNEI. V shed 8 bases and J 2 bases; nucleotides not matched to a gene: 8. This CDR3 has 15 amino acids. In DNA form, the CDR3 reads TGTGCCAGCGGGCTAGCGGGGACCTTCACAGATACGCAGTATTTT. Its protein product is CASGLAGTFTDTQYF.

The table lists this clonotype with many counts. The CDR3 DNA sequence: TGTGCCAGCCAGTTGCAAGATACGCAGTATTTT. Translation gives CASQLQDTQYF. The rearrangement uses TRBV7-9 and TRBJ2-3; D not resolved. Trimming shortened V by 8 bases and J by 5 bases, and 8 bases separated the two germline ends. Germline-derived CDR1 and CDR2 are SEHNR and FQNEAQ (reference sequence). CDR3 length: 11 residues.